The source of this T cell receptor (beta chain) is a study of CD8+ T cells in alopecia areata. Sequencing used cDNA as its template, made by extracting RNA and reverse transcribing it. TCRdb's copy holds only in-frame clones and misses some; the assay was immunoSEQ multiplex PCR. The sample records approximately 210,000 clones, around 65% being singletons. This clone was recorded a few times. CDR3 length: 14 amino acids. V trimming: 5 bases; J trimming: 7 bases; junction bases outside the gene matches: 6. CDR1 and CDR2 from the germline V gene are SGHAT and FQNNGV. As for treatment: oral pan-JAK inhibitor, 5-10 mg twice daily.

The sample consisted of CD4+ T cells sorted from blood, taken at approximately week 44, from a patient treated with tofacitinib. The origin of this receptor is a human donor with alopecia areata. The chain is built from TRBV11-2 and TRBJ2-1, with 9 bases fitting TRBD1. The CDR3 DNA reads as TGTGCCAGCAGCCAGACAGGGGGTGTAAATGAGCAGTTCTTC. Its protein is CASSQTGGVNEQFF.